Included here is one T cell receptor beta chain sequence, with context. Its cognate antigen is unknown. This record belongs to a study of vaccination effects on CD4 cells after COVID-19. Study conclusions and caveats: In the late period after vaccination, infection- and vaccine-induced clones contracted markedly.

This CDR3 has 16 amino acids. Germline CDR1 LGHNA, CDR2 YSLEER. Trimming removed 3 bases from V and 5 bases from J; junction bases left unmatched: 7. Sequenced by immunoSEQ multiplex PCR; TCRdb stores in-frame clones only, minus some. The data hold tens of thousands of clones, with under 85% observed a single time. The culture ran for nine to eleven days, and then CD4+ T cells were isolated. The sequence was obtained from a human donor who received a COVID-19 vaccine. The V call is TRBV4-3, the J call TRBJ2-2, with 9 bases matching TRBD1. The source was CD4+ T cells from PBMCs cultured without peptide, collected before COVID-19 vaccination. The CDR3 reads CASSQETGGSTGELFF. CDR3 DNA: TGCGCCAGCAGCCAGGAAACAGGGGGCAGTACCGGGGAGCTGTTTTTT.